This is a list of T cell receptor beta chains from one sample in a study of cytomegalovirus exposure and HLA in healthy donors. Repertoires were generated with immunoSEQ multiplex PCR, while TCRdb's copy carries only in-frame clones and drops some. The sample lists about 160,000 clones, roughly 81% occurring once. Sequencing input: PBMCs. These TCRs come from a woman aged 45-65 years in good health and CMV-seronegative. Each CDR3 is given with its conserved first and last residue. Each record gives: CDR3 DNA, CDR3 protein, J gene, clone size, V gene, D gene. D genes are given only for firm matches. For some rows the clone size is stated as once, few or many, or as a class when expanded; others skip it.

DNA: TGCGCCAGCAGCCAACTTAGCGGGGGTTCCTACGAGCAGTACTTC
CDR3: CASSQLSGGSYEQYF
J: TRBJ2-7
size: NA
V: TRBV4-1
D: TRBD2

DNA: TGTGCCTGGAGCCACCCTAGACAGCTCGGAAACACCATATATTTT
CDR3: CAWSHPRQLGNTIYF
J: TRBJ1-3
size: NA
V: TRBV30
D: NA

DNA: TGTGCCAGCAGCCCCGGGGGGAGGGATCAGCCCCAGCATTTT
CDR3: CASSPGGRDQPQHF
J: TRBJ1-5
size: NA
V: TRBV7-9
D: NA

DNA: TGTGCCAGCGGTCAAGGACAGCTCAGGAAGATGAACACTGAAGCTTTCTTT
CDR3: CASGQGQLRKMNTEAFF
J: TRBJ1-1
size: NA
V: TRBV21-1
D: NA

DNA: TGTGCCAGCAGCGTAGGGGGCCTCACCGGCGGCACTGAAGCTTTCTTT
CDR3: CASSVGGLTGGTEAFF
J: TRBJ1-1
size: NA
V: TRBV9
D: NA

DNA: TGTGCCAGCAGCCTAGACAGAACCTCCTACGAGCAGTACTTC
CDR3: CASSLDRTSYEQYF
J: TRBJ2-7
size: NA
V: TRBV11-2
D: NA

DNA: TGTGCCACCAACCGGGGGGGCAACAATGAGCAGTTCTTC
CDR3: CATNRGGNNEQFF
J: TRBJ2-1
size: few
V: TRBV15
D: TRBD2

DNA: TGTGCCAGCAGCTTAAGGGAGAAATTTAGCACAGATACGCAGTATTTT
CDR3: CASSLREKFSTDTQYF
J: TRBJ2-3
size: NA
V: TRBV7-2
D: NA

DNA: TGTTCCAGCAGCTTAGGACTAGCGGGGTTACAAGAGACCCAGTACTTC
CDR3: CSSSLGLAGLQETQYF
J: TRBJ2-5
size: NA
V: TRBV7-9
D: TRBD2

DNA: TGTGCCAGCAGCGTAGCGGCGGGGGACTCCACAGATACGCAGTATTTT
CDR3: CASSVAAGDSTDTQYF
J: TRBJ2-3
size: NA
V: TRBV9
D: TRBD2

DNA: TGTGCCAGCAGTGAATCGGCGGCTCCCTTAGCCTACGAGCAGTACTTC
CDR3: CASSESAAPLAYEQYF
J: TRBJ2-7
size: NA
V: TRBV2
D: NA

DNA: TGTGCCAGCAGGTGGGCGGGAGGGCCGGTCTACGAGCAGTACTTC
CDR3: CASRWAGGPVYEQYF
J: TRBJ2-7
size: NA
V: TRBV27
D: TRBD2

DNA: TGTGCCAGCAGCTTAGGAGGTAGCGGGAGAGGGAACGAGCAGTACTTC
CDR3: CASSLGGSGRGNEQYF
J: TRBJ2-7
size: NA
V: TRBV7-2
D: TRBD2

DNA: TGTGCCAGCAGCGTATCCCAAATCGGGTATGGCTACACCTTC
CDR3: CASSVSQIGYGYTF
J: TRBJ1-2
size: NA
V: TRBV9
D: NA

DNA: TGCGCCAGCAGTGGTTCGAGCTACGAGCAGTACTTC
CDR3: CASSGSSYEQYF
J: TRBJ2-7
size: NA
V: TRBV10-2
D: NA

DNA: TGTGCCAGCAGCCCGGGGGGGCTAGCGGGGATATACAATGAGCAGTTCTTC
CDR3: CASSPGGLAGIYNEQFF
J: TRBJ2-1
size: NA
V: TRBV7-3
D: TRBD2

DNA: TGTGCCAGCAGTCCTGGGACAGGGCCCGGGTATGGCTACACCTTC
CDR3: CASSPGTGPGYGYTF
J: TRBJ1-2
size: NA
V: TRBV6-4
D: TRBD1

DNA: TGTGCCAGCGGCGGGCGAGGAGGTGGCTACACCTTC
CDR3: CASGGRGGGYTF
J: TRBJ1-2
size: NA
V: TRBV7-9
D: NA

DNA: TGTGCCACCAGCGGACAGGGCAATCAGCCCCAGCATTTT
CDR3: CATSGQGNQPQHF
J: TRBJ1-5
size: NA
V: TRBV15
D: TRBD1

DNA: TGTGCCAGCAGTCGCGCGAGGGATACTGAAGCTTTCTTT
CDR3: CASSRARDTEAFF
J: TRBJ1-1
size: NA
V: TRBV7-8
D: NA

DNA: TGTGCCAGCAGCTCCTCGACAGGGTCGGCTTTCTTT
CDR3: CASSSSTGSAFF
J: TRBJ1-1
size: NA
V: TRBV5-6
D: TRBD1

DNA: TGCGCCAGCAGTGAGTCTAGAGACATCTATGGCTACACCTTC
CDR3: CASSESRDIYGYTF
J: TRBJ1-2
size: NA
V: TRBV10-2
D: NA

DNA: TGTGCCAGTAGTATTTTGGGGAGTTCGAACACTGAAGCTTTCTTT
CDR3: CASSILGSSNTEAFF
J: TRBJ1-1
size: once
V: TRBV19
D: NA

DNA: TGTGCCAGCAGCTTAACTGGTCCTAGCGGGGGGGCCTCGCAGTATTTT
CDR3: CASSLTGPSGGASQYF
J: TRBJ2-3
size: NA
V: TRBV7-2
D: TRBD2

DNA: TGTGCCAGTAGTATGGTTACAGGGACCTATAATTCACCCCTCCACTTT
CDR3: CASSMVTGTYNSPLHF
J: TRBJ1-6
size: NA
V: TRBV19
D: NA

DNA: TGTGCCAGCAGTCATAACGAGGGAGGGGGGGAAAAACTGTTTTTT
CDR3: CASSHNEGGGEKLFF
J: TRBJ1-4
size: NA
V: TRBV5-6
D: NA

DNA: TGTGCCAGCAGTGATTGGGGGGACCCTGAAGCTTTCTTT
CDR3: CASSDWGDPEAFF
J: TRBJ1-1
size: NA
V: TRBV2
D: NA

DNA: TGTGCCACCAGCAGAGATCCCATGGATACGCAGTATTTT
CDR3: CATSRDPMDTQYF
J: TRBJ2-3
size: NA
V: TRBV15
D: NA

DNA: TGTGCCACCAGCAGAGACGAGGGCTACGAGCAGTACTTC
CDR3: CATSRDEGYEQYF
J: TRBJ2-7
size: NA
V: TRBV15
D: NA

DNA: TGTGCAAGTCGCCCCCCTAGCTGTCTCCGTTTCCATAACACCGGGGAGCTGTTTTTT
CDR3: CASRPPSCLRFHNTGELFF
J: TRBJ2-2
size: NA
V: TRBV12-2
D: NA

DNA: TGCAGCGTCGCAGCGGAGAGCACAGATACGCAGTATTTT
CDR3: CSVAAESTDTQYF
J: TRBJ2-3
size: NA
V: TRBV29-1
D: NA

DNA: TGTACCAGCAGGGGAGGGGCGGACACCGGGGAGCTGTTTTTT
CDR3: CTSRGGADTGELFF
J: TRBJ2-2
size: NA
V: TRBV7-2
D: TRBD2

DNA: TGTGCCAGCAGTCCTCAGGCCAGCTCTGGAAACACCATATATTTT
CDR3: CASSPQASSGNTIYF
J: TRBJ1-3
size: once
V: TRBV6-1
D: NA

DNA: TGTGCCAGCAGCTCCTTCGGAGCGGGAGGGAAGAACTACAATGAGCAGTTCTTC
CDR3: CASSSFGAGGKNYNEQFF
J: TRBJ2-1
size: few
V: TRBV7-2
D: TRBD2

DNA: TGTTCCAGCAGCTTTTTACAGGGTGAAGCTTTCTTT
CDR3: CSSSFLQGEAFF
J: TRBJ1-1
size: NA
V: TRBV7-9
D: NA

DNA: TGTGCCAGCAGCACCGCAGCGAGTGCCTACAATGAGCAGTTCTTC
CDR3: CASSTAASAYNEQFF
J: TRBJ2-1
size: NA
V: TRBV7-9
D: NA

DNA: TGTGCCAGCTCACCGACAGACTATGGCTACACCTTC
CDR3: CASSPTDYGYTF
J: TRBJ1-2
size: NA
V: TRBV18
D: NA

DNA: TGTGCCAGCAGCCAAGATCGGTTATCGAGGTTTTTT
CDR3: CASSQDRLSRFF
J: TRBJ1-4
size: once
V: TRBV4-2
D: NA

DNA: TGCGCCAGCAGCTGGGGCGGGGTGAGCTCTGGAAACACCATATATTTT
CDR3: CASSWGGVSSGNTIYF
J: TRBJ1-3
size: NA
V: TRBV5-1
D: NA

DNA: TGTGCCGAAAGGGACAGATACACAGATACGCAGTATTTT
CDR3: CAERDRYTDTQYF
J: TRBJ2-3
size: NA
V: TRBV7-2
D: TRBD1

DNA: TGTGCCAGCAGCCAAGAGAACAGGGGAACAGCTGGCTACACCTTC
CDR3: CASSQENRGTAGYTF
J: TRBJ1-2
size: NA
V: TRBV14
D: TRBD1

DNA: TGTGCCAGCAGTTACTCGGGCGGGACTAGCACAGATACGCAGTATTTT
CDR3: CASSYSGGTSTDTQYF
J: TRBJ2-3
size: few
V: TRBV27
D: NA

DNA: TGTGCCAGCAGTGAGACAGGGAGAGATGAAAAACTGTTTTTT
CDR3: CASSETGRDEKLFF
J: TRBJ1-4
size: NA
V: TRBV6-1
D: TRBD1

DNA: TGTGCCAGCAGCCGACGACAGGGGGAAGAGACCCAGTACTTC
CDR3: CASSRRQGEETQYF
J: TRBJ2-5
size: NA
V: TRBV7-9
D: TRBD1

DNA: TGCGCCAGCAGGGACGGGACAGGGGGGACTGAAGCTTTCTTT
CDR3: CASRDGTGGTEAFF
J: TRBJ1-1
size: NA
V: TRBV5-1
D: TRBD1

DNA: TGCGCCAACAGCCGGGCTAGGGGGTTTTACTACGAGCAGTACTTC
CDR3: CANSRARGFYYEQYF
J: TRBJ2-7
size: NA
V: TRBV4-3
D: NA

DNA: TGTGCCAGCAGCACCCTCGGCTCTAGCGGTTACTACGAGCAGTACTTC
CDR3: CASSTLGSSGYYEQYF
J: TRBJ2-7
size: once
V: TRBV11-2
D: TRBD2